A selection of T cell receptor beta chains follows, all from one sample in a study of blood T cell repertoires in COVID-19. TCRdb's copy holds only in-frame clones and misses some; the assay was immunoSEQ multiplex PCR. Among more than 250,000 clones, just under 90% were seen once, and the ten largest hold about 6%. Sequencing used peripheral blood. The receptors derive from a woman aged 50 to 65 with COVID-19, enrolled during active disease. The CDR3 runs from the conserved cysteine through the conserved F or W. Each record gives: clone size, J gene, D gene, V gene, CDR3 protein, CDR3 DNA. A D gene is named only where the DNA matches it firmly. For some rows the clone size is stated as once, few or many, or as a class when expanded; others skip it.

NA TRBJ2-3 TRBD2 TRBV30 CAWSILATTDTQYF TGTGCCTGGAGTATACTAGCGACTACAGATACGCAGTATTTT
NA TRBJ2-3 TRBD2 TRBV2 CASSEFGGGGTDTQYF TGTGCCAGCAGTGAATTTGGTGGCGGGGGGACAGATACGCAGTATTTT
NA TRBJ2-3 TRBD1 TRBV9 CASSVGQGVDTQYF TGTGCCAGCAGCGTAGGGCAGGGGGTAGATACGCAGTATTTT
NA TRBJ2-1 TRBD2 TRBV29-1 CSVEYGTSGRLNNEQFF TGCAGCGTTGAGTATGGGACTAGCGGGAGGTTAAACAATGAGCAGTTCTTC
NA TRBJ1-3 TRBD1 TRBV4-1 CASSQRRSVGTGAGNTIYF TGCGCCAGCAGCCAACGTCGATCGGTTGGGACAGGGGCTGGAAACACCATATATTTT
NA TRBJ2-1 TRBD1 TRBV23-1 CPQDRGVNEQFF TGCCCCCAGGACAGGGGGGTCAATGAGCAGTTCTTC
NA TRBJ1-2 NA TRBV30 CAWSGGISNYGYTF TGTGCCTGGAGTGGGGGCATCTCTAACTATGGCTACACCTTC
once TRBJ2-3 NA TRBV25-1 CASSELRQSSTDTQYF TGTGCCAGCAGTGAATTGCGACAGAGTAGCACAGATACGCAGTATTTT
once TRBJ1-3 TRBD1 TRBV19 CASRNTGGSTGNTIYF TGTGCCAGTAGAAACACAGGGGGTTCTACTGGAAACACCATATATTTT
NA TRBJ2-7 TRBD2 TRBV5-1 CASSSAGVAYEQYF TGCGCCAGCAGCTCAGCGGGAGTGGCCTACGAGCAGTACTTC